The next 23 T cell receptor beta chains were all read from a single sample in a study of CD8 T cells in ankylosing spondylitis. One entry per CDR3 protein, called by TCRdb with MiXCR from the 5' RACE reads. The sample holds approximately 180,000 distinct CDR3 sequences; roughly 18% are singletons and the top ten take around 4.7%. The source material was blood, either unsorted or a sorted T cell fraction (not recorded which). Receptor source: a male donor between 5 and 29 years old with ankylosing spondylitis or in good health (not recorded which).

This clonotype was seen ten or more times. The chain is built from TRBV11-2 and TRBJ1-4; unclear D gene. Trimming cost V 2 bases and J 5 bases, with 12 bases left between them. Germline V CDR1 and CDR2: SGHAT, FQNNGV. CDR3 length equals 15 residues. The CDR3 DNA reads TGTGCCAGCAGCTTAATCCAGAGCGCAAATGAAAAACTGTTTTTT. The encoded protein is CASSLIQSANEKLFF.

This clonotype has a count of ten or more. The chain couples TRBV3-1 to TRBJ2-2, with 13 bases lining up with TRBD2. This CDR3 contains 18 residues. Trimming at V came to 3 bases and at J to 7 bases, leaving 11 bases not matched to a gene. Germline loops: CDR1 LGHDT, CDR2 YNNKEL (reference sequence). As DNA, the CDR3 is TGTGCCAGCAGCCACCACAAGACTAGCGGGAGGCCGGGCGGGGAGCTGTTTTTT. Protein: CASSHHKTSGRPGGELFF.

This clonotype came up many times. The V and J genes are TRBV30 and TRBJ1-4, with D perhaps matching TRBD1 (5 bases). The ends were cut back, 3 bases at V and 2 bases at J, with 19 bases in the middle. This CDR3 spans 17 amino acids. The germline gives CDR1 GTSNPN, CDR2 SVGIG (reference sequence). The CDR3 bases are TGTGCCTGGAGCCTAACCAGGGTCCCCGGGACTAATGAAAAACTGTTTTTT. It translates to CAWSLTRVPGTNEKLFF.

The gene calls are TRBV7-6 and TRBJ2-4, with D possibly matching TRBD2 (6 bases). Looked up from germline, CDR1 is SGHVS and CDR2 is FNYEAQ. The CDR3 is 17 amino acids. The germline V and J ends were trimmed by 1 base and 3 bases, with 16 bases remaining between them. This CDR3 is CASSLGPYWGDKNIQYF. The CDR3 DNA reads TGTGCCAGCAGCTTAGGACCTTATTGGGGGGACAAAAACATTCAGTACTTC.

The table lists this clonotype with many counts. The chain employs TRBV19 and TRBJ1-5, with a possible D match to TRBD1 (5 bases). This CDR3 comprises 14 residues. V was shortened by 5 bases and J by 2 bases, with 10 bases between the two germline ends. Germline V lookup: CDR1 LNHDA, CDR2 SQIVND (reference sequence). CDR3 in DNA: TGTGCCAGTAGTCTAGCCAGGGGCAATCAGCCCCAGCATTTT. This gives the protein CASSLARGNQPQHF. Drawing the rest from reference TRBV19 and TRBJ1-5, the complete variable domain is DGGITQSPKYLFRKEGQNVTLSCEQNLNHDAMYWYRQDPGQGLRLIYYSQIVNDFQKGDIAEGYSVSREKKESFPLTVTSAQKNPTAFYLCASSLARGNQPQHFGDGTRLSIL.

The V call is TRBV10-3, the J call TRBJ2-5; 7 bases are shared with TRBD1. CDR3 length equals 18 residues. The V gene end was trimmed by 4 bases and the J gene end by 1 base; junction bases not matched to a gene: 15. CDR1 is ENHRY, CDR2 SYGVKD, per germline. CDR3 loop: CAISGQGPGSLFQETQYF. The CDR3 region has the DNA TGTGCCATCAGTGGACAGGGCCCTGGTTCGCTATTCCAAGAGACCCAGTACTTC.

The V and J genes are TRBV29-1 and TRBJ2-3; 8 bases fit TRBD2. The CDR3 runs 15 residues. CDR1 and CDR2 from the germline V gene are SQVTM and ANQGSEA. Trimming removed 3 bases from V and 4 bases from J; junction bases left unmatched: 9. The CDR3 sequence is CSVEREAYRADTQYF. CDR3 in DNA: TGCAGCGTTGAGCGGGAGGCCTATCGCGCAGATACGCAGTATTTT.

Many counts were recorded for this clonotype. The CDR3 sequence is CASSLTFTGELFF. DNA for the CDR3: TGTGCCAGCAGTCTCACATTCACCGGGGAGCTGTTTTTT. The rearrangement joins TRBV27 to TRBJ2-2; D is unresolved. Germline V gene lookup returns CDR1 MNHEY and CDR2 SMNVEV (reference sequence). This CDR3 has 13 amino acids. V gave up 5 bases and J gave up 4 bases, with 8 bases separating them.

The gene calls are TRBV20-1 and TRBJ2-1; TRBD2 aligns across 8 bases. J was trimmed by 6 bases and V by 4 bases; bases with no gene match: 8. The CDR3 covers 14 residues. Germline lookup yields CDR1 DFQATT and CDR2 SNEGSKA (reference sequence). CDR3 coding DNA: TGCAGTGCTAACGTGGGCGGGAGGATCAATGAGCAGTTCTTC. As protein: CSANVGGRINEQFF.

The sample holds a few counts of this clonotype. The V gene is TRBV7-2, the J gene TRBJ2-1; D may be TRBD1 (6 bases). This CDR3 comprises 13 residues. CDR1 is SGHTA, CDR2 FQGNSA, per germline. With 5 bases removed from V and 6 bases from J, the gap between germline ends came to 11 bases. The CDR3 loop is CASSTTGINEQFF. CDR3 nucleotides: TGTGCCAGCAGCACTACAGGGATCAATGAGCAGTTCTTC.

This clonotype occurred many times. This chain connects TRBV4-3 to TRBJ2-1; TRBD2 matches at 12 bases. The CDR3 is 17 residues long. Looked up from germline, CDR1 is LGHNA and CDR2 is YSLEER. V lost 4 bases, J lost 9 bases, and 13 bases stayed unmatched. DNA of the CDR3: TGCGCCAGCAGCCTTGTCGCCCTAGCGGGAGGGCCAAGTGAGCAGTTCTTC. This sequence encodes CASSLVALAGGPSEQFF.

This clonotype was observed many times. The CDR3 loop reads CASSQLAGGEQYV. The CDR3 bases are TGTGCCAGCAGCCAACTTGCAGGCGGCGAGCAGTACGTC. This chain joins TRBV3-1 and TRBJ2-7; no reliable D call. Trimming shortened V by 2 bases and J by 6 bases, and 11 bases separated the two germline ends. Germline assignment: CDR1 LGHDT and CDR2 YNNKEL (reference sequence). The CDR3 extends over 13 amino acids.

The chain carries TRBV11-2 and TRBJ2-2, with D tentatively TRBD2 (5 bases). The CDR3 runs to 13 residues. V was shortened by 8 bases and J by 1 base, with 8 bases between the two germline ends. CDR1 SGHAT and CDR2 FQNNGV come from the germline V gene. DNA for the CDR3: TGTGCCAGCGAGGGCCAGAACACCGGGGAGCTGTTTTTT. It translates to CASEGQNTGELFF.

This clonotype was seen many times. The chain uses TRBV7-9 and TRBJ2-6, with unresolved D. CDR1 and CDR2 from the germline V gene are SEHNR and FQNEAQ (reference sequence). The CDR3 length is 15 residues. V lost 5 bases, J lost 2 bases, and 10 bases lay in between. The chain's CDR3 is CASSADFAGANVLTF. The DNA for the CDR3 is TGTGCCAGCAGCGCCGATTTTGCTGGGGCCAACGTCCTGACTTTC.

This clonotype was found many times. The V call is TRBV2, the J call TRBJ1-1; perhaps TRBD1 as D (6 bases). Trimming pared 2 bases from V and 2 bases from J, leaving 9 bases between. Germline assignment: CDR1 SNHLY and CDR2 FYNNEI. The CDR3 sequence is 14 residues long. CDR3 sequence reads: CASSERTVNTEAFF. CDR3 coding DNA: TGTGCCAGCAGTGAAAGGACAGTAAACACTGAAGCTTTCTTT. Looking up the rest from reference TRBV2 and TRBJ1-1 gives the full variable domain: EPEVTQTPSHQVTQMGQEVILRCVPISNHLYFYWYRQILGQKVEFLVSFYNNEISEKSEIFDDQFSVERPDGSNFTLKIRSTKLEDSAMYFCASSERTVNTEAFFGQGTRLTVV.

In this sample, this clonotype turned up many times. The V gene is TRBV7-2, the J gene TRBJ2-1; 7 bases match TRBD2. V trimming: 1 base; J trimming: 4 bases; junction bases outside the gene matches: 4. The CDR3 is made up of 15 amino acids. Germline V gene data show CDR1 as SGHTA and CDR2 as FQGNSA. The CDR3: CASSLGPGGYNEQFF. DNA for the CDR3: TGTGCCAGCAGCTTAGGGCCGGGAGGTTACAATGAGCAGTTCTTC.

This clonotype occurred many times. This chain joins TRBV12-3 or TRBV12-4 and TRBJ2-1; 12 bases are a match to TRBD2. The CDR3 extends over 17 amino acids. After removal of 5 bases from V and 10 bases from J, the junction contained 15 bases not matched to a gene. The CDR3 sequence: CASSHSLAGGPYQEQFF. The CDR3 DNA is TGTGCCAGCAGTCACTCCCTAGCGGGAGGGCCATATCAGGAGCAGTTCTTC.

This clonotype has only a few counts. The V gene is TRBV7-3, the J gene TRBJ2-2, with 12 nucleotides matching TRBD2. CDR1 and CDR2 from the germline V gene are SGHTA and FQGTGA. The V gene end was trimmed by 5 bases and the J gene end by 7 bases; junction bases not matched to a gene: 5. CDR3 length: 15 residues. The CDR3 nucleotides read TGTGCCAGCAGCCCTCGACTAGCGGGAGACGGGGAGCTGTTTTTT. Encoded protein: CASSPRLAGDGELFF.

This clonotype was picked up many times. The CDR3 loop reads CASSWTGPINYGYTF. As DNA, the CDR3 is TGTGCCAGCAGTTGGACAGGTCCTATTAACTATGGCTACACCTTC. The rearrangement links TRBV12-3 or TRBV12-4 to TRBJ1-2, with TRBD1 matching over 7 bases. The CDR3 has 15 residues. The trim removed 4 bases at V and 1 base at J, leaving 6 bases unmatched.

Note on this clonotype: Given a much more abundant clone one base away, this may be a read error. The CDR3 does not close with the conserved phenylalanine or tryptophan, likely indicating a read error. This chain uses TRBV12-3 or TRBV12-4 with TRBJ2-6; 10 positions agree with TRBD2. Trimming removed 6 bases from V and 3 bases from J; junction bases left unmatched: 11. The CDR3 runs 18 residues. The CDR3 loop reads CASSPIASGSGGANVLTS. The CDR3 coding sequence is TGTGCCAGCAGCCCCATTGCTAGCGGGAGCGGTGGGGCCAACGTCCTGACTTCC.

This clonotype was picked up many times. The chain joins TRBV7-9 to TRBJ1-5; maybe TRBD1 (5 bases). Trimming cost V 5 bases and J 1 base, with 15 bases left between them. The CDR3 loop spans 16 amino acids. Per the germline V gene, CDR1 is SEHNR and CDR2 is FQNEAQ (reference sequence). This CDR3 reads CASSGGVGDSNQPQHF. CDR3 in DNA: TGTGCCAGCAGCGGGGGGGTCGGGGACAGCAATCAGCCCCAGCATTTT.

This clonotype was counted many times. This chain links TRBV4-3 with TRBJ2-5; tentatively, D is TRBD2 (6 bases). This CDR3 is 15 amino acids long. Trimming left V 0 bases short and J 5 bases short, with 13 bases between. The V gene's germline CDR1 is LGHNA and CDR2 YSLEER. For the CDR3, the DNA is TGCGCCAGCAGCCAAGAAAGGGGACTTCGGGAGACCCAGTACTTC. As protein: CASSQERGLRETQYF.

This clonotype was observed a single time. The chain recombines TRBV12-3 or TRBV12-4 with TRBJ2-7; D remains unclear. Trimming took off 0 bases at V and 2 bases at J, with 5 bases between the two ends. The CDR3 contains 13 residues. This CDR3 is CASSLASAYEQYF. The CDR3 DNA is TGTGCCAGCAGTTTAGCCTCAGCCTACGAGCAGTACTTC.